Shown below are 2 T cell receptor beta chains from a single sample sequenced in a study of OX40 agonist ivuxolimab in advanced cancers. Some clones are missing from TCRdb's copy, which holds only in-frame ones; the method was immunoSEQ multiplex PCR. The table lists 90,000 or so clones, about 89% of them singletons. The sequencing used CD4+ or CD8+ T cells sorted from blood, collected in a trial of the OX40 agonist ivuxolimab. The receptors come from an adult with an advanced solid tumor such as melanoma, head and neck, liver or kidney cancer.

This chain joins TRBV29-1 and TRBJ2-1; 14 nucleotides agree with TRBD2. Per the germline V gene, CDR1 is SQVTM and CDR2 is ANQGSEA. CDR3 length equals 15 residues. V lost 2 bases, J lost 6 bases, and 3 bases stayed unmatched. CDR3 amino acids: CSVEPGLAGVNEQFF. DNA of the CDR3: TGCAGCGTTGAACCGGGACTAGCGGGGGTCAATGAGCAGTTCTTC.

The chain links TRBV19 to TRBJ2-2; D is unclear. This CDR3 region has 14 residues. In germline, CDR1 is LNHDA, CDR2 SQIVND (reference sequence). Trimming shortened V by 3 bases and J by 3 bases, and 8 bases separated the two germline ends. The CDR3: CASSMPRDTGELFF. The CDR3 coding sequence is TGTGCCAGTAGTATGCCGAGAGACACCGGGGAGCTGTTTTTT.